This TCR beta chain originates from a study of blood T cell repertoires in COVID-19. Study details: COVID-19 samples, acute and convalescent, were from the United States, Italy and Spain. T cells, B-cell-depleted T cells, or PBMCs provided the cDNA or gDNA that served as material.

Per germline, CDR1 SGHRS and CDR2 YFSETQ. V dropped 0 bases and J dropped 10; count of bases not matched to a gene: 4. The CDR3 extends over 15 amino acids. In the original processing: Quantification of nucleated cells was approximated via reference gene primer amplification. Data came from immunoSEQ multiplex PCR; TCRdb stores just in-frame clones and leaves some out. V, J and clone size are taken as reported in that table, and D and trimming were inferred from the DNA itself. The table has about 45,000 clones, about 86% seen once. Sequencing input: peripheral blood. The chain has TRBV5-1 and TRBJ1-6; 10 bases are a match to TRBD1. The TCR comes from a human donor in a cohort sampled during active COVID-19. CDR3 sequence: CASSLDGTGESPLHF. CDR3 sequence (DNA): TGCGCCAGCAGCTTGGATGGGACAGGGGAATCACCCCTCCACTTT.